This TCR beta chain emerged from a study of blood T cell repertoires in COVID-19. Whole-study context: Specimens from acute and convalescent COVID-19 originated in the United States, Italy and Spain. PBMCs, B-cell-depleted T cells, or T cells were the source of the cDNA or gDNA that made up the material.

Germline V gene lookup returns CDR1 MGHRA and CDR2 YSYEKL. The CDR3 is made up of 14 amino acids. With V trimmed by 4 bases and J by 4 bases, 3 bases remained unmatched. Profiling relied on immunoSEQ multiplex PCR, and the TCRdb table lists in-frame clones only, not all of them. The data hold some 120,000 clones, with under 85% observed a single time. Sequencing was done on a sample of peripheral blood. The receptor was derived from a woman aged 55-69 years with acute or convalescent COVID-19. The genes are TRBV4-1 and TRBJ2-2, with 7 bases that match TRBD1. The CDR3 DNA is TGCGCCAGCAGCCTTTCAGGGGGCACCGGGGAGCTGTTTTTT. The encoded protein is CASSLSGGTGELFF.